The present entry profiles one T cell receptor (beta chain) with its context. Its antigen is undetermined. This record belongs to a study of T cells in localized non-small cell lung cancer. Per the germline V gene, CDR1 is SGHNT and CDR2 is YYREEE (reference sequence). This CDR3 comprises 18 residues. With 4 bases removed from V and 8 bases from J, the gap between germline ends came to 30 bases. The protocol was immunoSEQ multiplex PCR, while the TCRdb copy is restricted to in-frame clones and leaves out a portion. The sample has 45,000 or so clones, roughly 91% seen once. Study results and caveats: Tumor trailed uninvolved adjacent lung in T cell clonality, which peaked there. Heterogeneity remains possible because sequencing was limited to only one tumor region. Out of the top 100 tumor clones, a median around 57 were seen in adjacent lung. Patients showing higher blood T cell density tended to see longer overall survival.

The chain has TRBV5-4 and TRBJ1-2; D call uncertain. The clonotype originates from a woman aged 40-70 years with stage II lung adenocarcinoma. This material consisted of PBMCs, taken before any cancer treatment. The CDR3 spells CASSLGGQVHPRMGGYTF. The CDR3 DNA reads TGTGCCAGCAGCCTAGGAGGGCAAGTTCATCCCAGGATGGGGGGCTACACCTTC.